This T cell receptor (beta chain) was profiled in a study of blood T cell repertoires in COVID-19. Study-level information: Acute and convalescent COVID-19 specimens originated in the United States, Italy and Spain. PBMCs, B-cell-depleted T cells, or T cells were the source of the cDNA or gDNA that made up the material.

The V and J ends lost 5 bases and 5 bases respectively, with 16 bases between them. The CDR3 spans 14 residues. CDR1 is SGHAT and CDR2 is FQNNGV in the germline V gene. Source study methods: From reference gene primer amplification, estimates of nucleated cell counts were derived. TCRdb's table, derived via immunoSEQ multiplex PCR, lists solely in-frame clones and lacks some. V, J and clone size are those of that table, while D and trimming were read from the DNA. The sample records more than 200,000 clones, around 82% being singletons. The sequenced sample consisted of peripheral blood. The clonotype was recovered from a woman in her fifties or sixties with acute or convalescent COVID-19. This sequence joins TRBV11-2 and TRBJ2-7; D unresolved. The CDR3 here is CASSHDILFDEQYF. The CDR3 coding sequence is TGTGCCAGCAGCCACGACATTCTTTTCGACGAGCAGTACTTC.